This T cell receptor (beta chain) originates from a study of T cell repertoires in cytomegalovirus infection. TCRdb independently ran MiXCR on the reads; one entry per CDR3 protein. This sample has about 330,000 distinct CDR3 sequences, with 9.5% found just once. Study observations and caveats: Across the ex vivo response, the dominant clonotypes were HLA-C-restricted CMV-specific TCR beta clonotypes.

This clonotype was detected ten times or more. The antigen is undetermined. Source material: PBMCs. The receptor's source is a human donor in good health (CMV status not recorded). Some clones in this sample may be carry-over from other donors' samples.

The CDR3 region has the DNA TGTGCCAGCAGCTCGGGACAGGGCAACAATGAGCAGTTCTTC. It translates to CASSSGQGNNEQFF. The J gene is TRBJ2-1, the V gene TRBV7-2, with 9 nucleotides matching TRBD1. The junction had 3 bases not matched to a gene; V was cut back by 4 bases and J by 5 bases. CDR1 is SGHTA and CDR2 is FQGNSA in the germline V gene. The CDR3 runs 14 residues.